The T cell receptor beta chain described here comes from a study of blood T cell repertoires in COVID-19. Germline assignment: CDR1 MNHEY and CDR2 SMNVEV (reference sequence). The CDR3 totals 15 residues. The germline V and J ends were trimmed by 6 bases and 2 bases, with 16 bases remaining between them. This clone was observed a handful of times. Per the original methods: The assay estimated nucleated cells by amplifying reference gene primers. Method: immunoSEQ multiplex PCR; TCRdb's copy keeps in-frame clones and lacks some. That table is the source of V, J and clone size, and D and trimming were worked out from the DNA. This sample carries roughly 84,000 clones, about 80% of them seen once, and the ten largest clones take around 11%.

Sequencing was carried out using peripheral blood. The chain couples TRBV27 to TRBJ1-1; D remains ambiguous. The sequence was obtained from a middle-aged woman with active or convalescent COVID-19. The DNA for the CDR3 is TGTGCCAGCAGGATCACCGGGCGGGTAAACACTGAAGCTTTCTTT. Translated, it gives CASRITGRVNTEAFF.